One and the same sample provided the 26 T cell receptor beta chains below, sequenced in a study of T cells after yellow fever vaccination. TCRdb re-called the 5' RACE reads through MiXCR, storing one row per CDR3 protein. The sample shows 300,000 to 350,000 distinct CDR3 sequences, over 3.5% of them seen only once. The sequences come from PBMCs, collected 15 days after the yellow fever booster vaccination. The receptors shown here come from a man between 18 and 35 years old who received the YFV17D yellow fever vaccine.

This chain uses TRBV9 with TRBJ2-1, with D unresolved. The CDR3 consists of 12 residues. The germline CDR1 and CDR2 sequences are SGDLS and YYNGEE. The germline V and J ends were trimmed by 3 bases and 4 bases, with 5 bases remaining between them. Here the CDR3 reads CASSDAYNEQFF. For the CDR3, the DNA is TGTGCCAGCAGCGACGCATACAATGAGCAGTTCTTC.

This clonotype has at least ten counts. V gene TRBV5-1 combines with J gene TRBJ1-5, with 8 positions matching TRBD1. The CDR3 totals 16 residues. V lost 0 bases and J lost 6; bases outside the gene matches: 8. The germline gives CDR1 SGHRS, CDR2 YFSETQ. CDR3 amino acids: CASSLAPGGVAQPQHF. The CDR3 DNA reads TGCGCCAGCAGCTTGGCCCCAGGGGGCGTTGCTCAGCCCCAGCATTTT.

A few counts support this clonotype. This chain uses TRBV10-3 with TRBJ1-1; TRBD1 might be the D (5 bases). The length of the CDR3 is 12 residues. Trimming took off 6 bases at V and 4 bases at J, with 9 bases between the two ends. The V gene's germline CDR1 is ENHRY and CDR2 SYGVKD. Written as DNA, the CDR3 is TGTGCCATCAGCATGGGACTCACTGAAGCTTTCTTT. This encodes CAISMGLTEAFF.

This clonotype was detected only a few times. The chain joins TRBV7-2 to TRBJ2-7; D is undetermined. The CDR3 contains 13 residues. Germline V gives CDR1 SGHTA, CDR2 FQGNSA. Trimming pared 5 bases from V and 3 bases from J, leaving 11 bases between. CDR3 DNA: TGTGCCAGCAGCCGCTTGAGAGACTACGAGCAGTACGTC. This encodes CASSRLRDYEQYV.

This rearrangement joins TRBV6-5 to TRBJ1-1; no firm D call. The germline V and J ends were trimmed by 6 bases and 1 base, with 15 bases remaining between them. The CDR3 runs 15 residues. Germline lookup yields CDR1 MNHEY and CDR2 SVGAGI. The CDR3 DNA is TGTGCCAGCAGCCAACACGGGATGGCGAACACTGAAGCTTTCTTT. Translating gives CASSQHGMANTEAFF.

This clonotype showed up just a few times. The chain has TRBV6-6 and TRBJ2-2, with 9 bases matching TRBD1. Losses at the gene ends were 0 bases for V and 6 bases for J; bases not matched to a gene: 8. This CDR3 has 17 residues. Germline values: CDR1 MNHNY, CDR2 SVGAGI (reference sequence). The CDR3 coding sequence is TGTGCCAGCAGTTACTCAGGGACAGGGATTTTCGCCGGGGAGCTGTTTTTT. This sequence encodes CASSYSGTGIFAGELFF.

This clonotype was found many times. The DNA of the CDR3 is TGTGCCAGCAGCTGGACCTTGGATGAGCAGTTCTTC. This codes for CASSWTLDEQFF. This chain links TRBV5-5 with TRBJ2-1; D is uncertain. The CDR3 is 12 residues long. The V end was cut by 3 bases, the J end by 8 bases, with 9 bases between. Germline assignment: CDR1 SGHKS and CDR2 YYEKEE (reference sequence).

In its sample, this clonotype was seen many times. The rearrangement uses TRBV29-1 and TRBJ2-1, with D tentatively TRBD2 (5 bases). V lost 0 bases, J lost 0 bases, and 12 bases lay in between. CDR3 length: 16 amino acids. In germline, CDR1 is SQVTM, CDR2 ANQGSEA. CDR3 residues: CSVEEDRGRSYNEQFF. The CDR3 DNA sequence: TGCAGCGTTGAAGAAGATCGCGGGCGCTCCTACAATGAGCAGTTCTTC.

In its sample, this clonotype was seen a few times. The CDR3 DNA sequence: TGTGCCAGCAGCCCCCAACCCGGAGGCAACGAGCAGTACTTC. It yields the protein CASSPQPGGNEQYF. This chain uses TRBV7-8 with TRBJ2-7; weak D call: TRBD2 (5 bases). This CDR3 is 14 amino acids long. The germline gives CDR1 SGHVS, CDR2 FQNEAQ. V was shortened by 5 bases and J by 5 bases, with 16 bases between the two germline ends.

This clonotype occurred many times. J is TRBJ1-4 and V is TRBV18; D unresolved. The CDR3 runs 13 residues. V was pared by 3 bases and J by 0 bases, with 2 bases between. Germline V lookup: CDR1 KGHSH, CDR2 LQKENI. The CDR3 DNA reads TGTGCCAGCTCACCGGCAACTAATGAAAAACTGTTTTTT. It specifies CASSPATNEKLFF.

This clonotype was detected only a few times. This chain connects TRBV7-2 to TRBJ2-1; 7 nucleotides line up with TRBD1. This CDR3 region has 15 residues. CDR1 and CDR2 from the germline V gene are SGHTA and FQGNSA. V was clipped by 1 base and J by 6 bases; unmatched bases: 6. The CDR3 loop is CASSLGRQGANEQFF. The CDR3 region has the DNA TGTGCCAGCAGCTTAGGTCGACAGGGTGCCAATGAGCAGTTCTTC.

This clonotype has ten or more counts. The chain carries TRBV7-6 and TRBJ2-7, with 7 bases matching TRBD2. Trimming at V came to 4 bases and at J to 7 bases, leaving 1 base not matched to a gene. The V gene's germline CDR1 is SGHVS and CDR2 FNYEAQ. CDR3 length equals 11 residues. CDR3 bases: TGTGCCAGCAGCTGGGGGGGGGAGCAGTACTTC. Residues: CASSWGGEQYF.

At least ten counts were recorded for this clonotype. V is TRBV7-2 and J is TRBJ2-3; D unresolved. The germline V gene has CDR1 SGHTA and CDR2 FQGNSA. The CDR3 is 15 amino acids. Trimming removed 1 base from V and 1 base from J, with 9 bases in between. The CDR3 DNA is TGTGCCAGCAGCTTAGGAGGTCTCCGCACAGATACGCAGTATTTT. Translating gives CASSLGGLRTDTQYF.

The V gene is TRBV20-1, the J gene TRBJ2-1; 11 bases match TRBD2. Germline V gene sequence: CDR1 DFQATT, CDR2 SNEGSKA (reference sequence). The trim removed 3 bases at V and 7 bases at J, leaving 11 bases unmatched. The CDR3 sequence is 16 residues long. In DNA, the CDR3 is TGCAGTGCTAGTTTTACTAGCGGGGGTTACGAGAATGAGCAGTTCTTC. Translated: CSASFTSGGYENEQFF.

This clonotype was counted between two and nine times. The chain uses TRBV24-1 and TRBJ2-5; either TRBD1 or TRBD2 may fit D (5 bases each). V lost 3 bases, J lost 4 bases, and 8 bases lay in between. Germline CDR1 is KGHDR and CDR2 is SFDVKD. The CDR3 covers 13 residues. CDR3 protein: CATSDGGGETQYF. The CDR3 DNA follows: TGTGCCACCAGTGATGGGGGTGGAGAGACCCAGTACTTC.

Worth noting for this clonotype: Since a much larger clone is just one base distant, this may be a read error. The chain combines TRBV7-9 with TRBJ1-6; the D is unclear. CDR3 size: 17 residues. The V gene's germline CDR1 is SEHNR and CDR2 FQNEAQ (reference sequence). CDR3: CASSLGLGSSYKSPLHF. The CDR3 coding sequence is TGTGCCAGCAGCTTAGGCTTGGGAAGCTCCTATAAGTCACCCCTCCACTTT.

This clonotype appeared many times. The genes are TRBV6-5 and TRBJ2-7; a weak D match, TRBD1 (6 bases). Trimming removed 6 bases at V and 2 bases at J, with 8 bases between. From germline, CDR1 is MNHEY and CDR2 SVGAGI. This CDR3 comprises 12 residues. This chain's CDR3 is CASRQGTYEQYF. DNA of the CDR3: TGTGCCAGCAGACAGGGAACCTACGAGCAGTACTTC.

In its sample, this clonotype was seen many times. This chain uses TRBV7-9 with TRBJ2-7; D unresolved. V was pared by 4 bases and J by 1 base, with 5 bases between. Germline loops: CDR1 SEHNR, CDR2 FQNEAQ (reference sequence). The CDR3 runs 12 residues. CDR3 nucleotide sequence: TGTGCCAGCAGCTCTATATCCTACGAGCAGTACTTC. As protein: CASSSISYEQYF.

CDR3 sequence: CASSFFSDIETQYF. DNA for the CDR3: TGTGCCAGCAGCTTCTTCTCGGATATAGAGACCCAGTACTTC. V usage is TRBV5-6 and J usage is TRBJ2-5; D is undetermined. This CDR3 comprises 14 residues. V was shortened by 2 bases and J by 4 bases, with 12 bases between the two germline ends. CDR1 and CDR2 from the germline V gene are SGHDT and YYEEEE.

Many counts were recorded for this clonotype. The chain recombines TRBV7-2 with TRBJ2-5; the match to TRBD1 covers 7 bases. The CDR3 runs to 14 residues. The V and J ends lost 5 bases and 2 bases, in that order; junction bases with no gene match: 5. CDR1 SGHTA and CDR2 FQGNSA come from the germline V gene. The CDR3 coding sequence is TGTGCCAGCAGCGGGACAGCTAGTCAAGAGACCCAGTACTTC. Translation gives CASSGTASQETQYF.

This clonotype was recorded at least ten times. This sequence joins TRBV20-1 and TRBJ2-1, with TRBD2 matching 10 bases. V lost 5 bases and J lost 7; bases outside the gene matches: 5. The germline V gene encodes CDR1 DFQATT and CDR2 SNEGSKA (reference sequence). This CDR3 has 13 amino acids. CDR3 nucleotides: TGCAGTGCTCCAGCGGGGGGGCGAAATGAGCAGTTCTTC. Translating it yields CSAPAGGRNEQFF.

This clonotype was picked up many times. The CDR3 nucleotides are TGTGCCAGCACCATAACAGCAGGGTCACCCCTCCACTTT. Translation: CASTITAGSPLHF. The chain is built from TRBV3-1 and TRBJ1-6; weak D call: TRBD1 (5 bases). This CDR3 is 13 amino acids long. Per the germline V gene, CDR1 is LGHDT and CDR2 is YNNKEL (reference sequence). V was trimmed by 7 bases and J by 10 bases, leaving 14 bases between them. Drawing the rest from reference TRBV3-1 and TRBJ1-6, the complete variable domain is DTAVSQTPKYLVTQMGNDKSIKCEQNLGHDTMYWYKQDSKKFLKIMFSYNNKELIINETVPNRFSPKSPDKAHLNLHINSLELGDSAVYFCASTITAGSPLHFGNGTRLTVT.

The table lists this clonotype with many counts. The gene calls are TRBV7-3 and TRBJ2-7, with TRBD1 matching 7 bases. Trimming cost V 2 bases and J 2 bases; bases outside gene matches: 3. The CDR3 contains 14 residues. Germline-derived CDR1 and CDR2 are SGHTA and FQGTGA. CDR3 sequence: CASSLEGTAYEQYF. The CDR3 coding sequence is TGTGCCAGCAGCTTAGAAGGGACAGCCTACGAGCAGTACTTC.

This clonotype was seen at least ten times. The V gene is TRBV12-3 or TRBV12-4, the J gene TRBJ2-1; D uncertain. Trimming cost V 6 bases and J 9 bases, with 12 bases left between them. The CDR3 has 12 amino acids. CDR3 in DNA: TGTGCCAGCAGCCCGAACACCGTTGAGCAGTTCTTC. It translates to CASSPNTVEQFF.

This clonotype was counted at least ten times. The CDR3 region is CASSLTLRGANVLTF. In nucleotides, the CDR3 is TGTGCCAGCAGTCTGACCCTGAGGGGGGCCAACGTCCTGACTTTC. The V gene is TRBV6-5, the J gene TRBJ2-6; D is unresolved. CDR1 is MNHEY and CDR2 is SVGAGI in the germline V gene. The V and J ends lost 5 bases and 4 bases respectively, with 12 bases between them. This CDR3 region has 15 residues.

This clonotype was seen at least ten times. V is TRBV2 and J is TRBJ2-5; D is unresolved. CDR3 length equals 16 residues. Trimming shortened V by 0 bases and J by 0 bases, and 11 bases separated the two germline ends. CDR1 and CDR2 from the germline V gene are SNHLY and FYNNEI. DNA for the CDR3: TGTGCCAGCAGTGAAGCCGGCAGGATGCACCAAGAGACCCAGTACTTC. This gives the protein CASSEAGRMHQETQYF.